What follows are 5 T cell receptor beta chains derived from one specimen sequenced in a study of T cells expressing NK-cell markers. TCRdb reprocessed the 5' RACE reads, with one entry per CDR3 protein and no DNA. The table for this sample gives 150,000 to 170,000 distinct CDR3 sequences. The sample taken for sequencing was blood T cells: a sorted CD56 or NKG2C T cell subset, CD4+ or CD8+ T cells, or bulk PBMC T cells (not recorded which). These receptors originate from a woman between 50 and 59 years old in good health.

CDR3 in amino acids: CSVTYGGNTEAFF. The rearrangement joins TRBV29-1 to TRBJ1-1; TCRdb calls TRBD1, which cannot be checked without DNA. This CDR3 is 13 amino acids long. Germline-derived CDR1 and CDR2 are SQVTM and ANQGSEA.

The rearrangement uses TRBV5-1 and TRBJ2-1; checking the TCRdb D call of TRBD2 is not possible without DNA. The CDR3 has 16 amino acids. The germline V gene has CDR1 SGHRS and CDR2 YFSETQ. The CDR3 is CASSWGPSGRHNEQFF.

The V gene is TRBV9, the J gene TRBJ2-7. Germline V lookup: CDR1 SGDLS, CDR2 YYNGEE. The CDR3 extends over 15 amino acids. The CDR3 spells CASSVGWVAVYEQYF. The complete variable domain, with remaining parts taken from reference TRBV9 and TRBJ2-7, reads DSGVTQTPKHLITATGQRVTLRCSPRSGDLSVYWYQQSLDQGLQFLIQYYNGEERAKGNILERFSAQQFPDLHSELNLSSLELGDSALYFCASSVGWVAVYEQYFGPGTRLTVT.

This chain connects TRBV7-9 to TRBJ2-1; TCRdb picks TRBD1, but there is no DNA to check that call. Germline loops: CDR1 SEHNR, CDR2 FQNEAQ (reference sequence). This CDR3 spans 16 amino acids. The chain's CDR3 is CASSIADRGLLYEQFF.

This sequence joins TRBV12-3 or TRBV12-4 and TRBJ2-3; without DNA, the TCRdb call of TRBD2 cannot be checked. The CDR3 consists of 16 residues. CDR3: CASSGWREGSTDTQYF.